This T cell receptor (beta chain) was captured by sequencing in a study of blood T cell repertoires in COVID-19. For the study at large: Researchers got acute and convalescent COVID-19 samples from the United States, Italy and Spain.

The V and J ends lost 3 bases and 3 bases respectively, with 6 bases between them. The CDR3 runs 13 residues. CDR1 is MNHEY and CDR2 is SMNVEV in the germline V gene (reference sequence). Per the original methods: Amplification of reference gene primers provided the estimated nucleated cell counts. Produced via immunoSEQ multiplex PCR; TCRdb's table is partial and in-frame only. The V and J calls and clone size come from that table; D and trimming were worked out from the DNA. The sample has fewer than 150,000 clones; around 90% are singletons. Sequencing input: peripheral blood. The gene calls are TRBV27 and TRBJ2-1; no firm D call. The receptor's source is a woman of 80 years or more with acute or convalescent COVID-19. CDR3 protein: CASSFSHYNEQFF. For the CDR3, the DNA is TGTGCCAGCAGTTTTAGCCACTACAATGAGCAGTTCTTC.